The sequence of this T cell receptor (beta chain) was determined in a study of CD8 T cells in ankylosing spondylitis. Study-level points and caveats: Seemingly distinctive of ankylosing spondylitis blood was a TCR beta motif formed by eight highly homologous variants. Clones tied to disease were said to be significantly enriched in matched ankylosing spondylitis synovial fluid.

Regarding this clonotype: The antigen remains unidentified.

TCRdb fed the 5' RACE reads into MiXCR, producing one record per CDR3 protein. Among 400,000 to 450,000 distinct CDR3 sequences listed, over 15% were seen once. This CDR3 is built from 14 residues. Germline V gives CDR1 DFQATT, CDR2 SNEGSKA (reference sequence). The junction had 8 bases not matched to a gene; V was cut back by 3 bases and J by 8 bases. This chain connects TRBV20-1 to TRBJ1-4, with 8 bases lining up with TRBD1. Sequencing was done on a sample of blood, either unsorted or a sorted T cell fraction (not recorded which). The source of this sequence is a male donor with ankylosing spondylitis. The CDR3 coding sequence is TGCAGTGCTAGGGCGGGACAGGCGCTAGAAAAACTGTTTTTT. It yields the protein CSARAGQALEKLFF.